A single sample is the source of the 5 T cell receptor beta chains below, sequenced in a study of blood T cells in healthy people across ages. Alongside a J-beta primer mix, a sample-barcoded 5' primer served in a second PCR lasting roughly 6 to 11 cycles. Using its own MiXCR run on the 5' RACE reads, TCRdb lists one record per CDR3 protein. This sample has about 670,000 distinct CDR3 sequences, with approximately 52% found just once. The sample consisted of blood. The receptors stem from a woman over 75 in good health.

Concerning this clonotype: This could be a read error, since a much larger clone is one nucleotide away. The rearrangement joins TRBV7-3 to TRBJ2-1; no firm D call. The DNA end is a closer match to TRBJ2-7, so the J assignment may be wrong. The germline V gene has CDR1 SGHTA and CDR2 FQGTGA. The CDR3 runs to 14 residues. CDR3 sequence: CASSLFANNNEQYF. CDR3 bases: TGTGCCAGCAGCTTATTTGCCAACAACAATGAGCAGTACTTC.

This clonotype was found many times. The V call is TRBV6-5, the J call TRBJ1-6, with D possibly being TRBD1 (5 bases). Germline CDR1 MNHEY, CDR2 SVGAGI. The CDR3 extends over 15 amino acids. Trimming stripped 2 bases from V and 7 bases from J, with 12 bases between. CDR3 loop: CASSYGGRANSPLHF. CDR3 DNA sequence: TGTGCCAGCAGTTACGGAGGCAGGGCGAATTCACCCCTCCACTTT.

This clonotype was found a few times. A much larger clone lies one base from this, so it may be a read error. CDR3 loop: CASSGAGGSSYNEQYF. CDR3 bases: TGTGCCAGCAGTGGAGCGGGAGGGTCCTCCTACAATGAGCAGTACTTC. The V gene is TRBV6-1, the J gene TRBJ2-7, with 10 positions matching TRBD2. Germline CDR1 is MNHNS and CDR2 is SASEGT. J gave up 7 bases and V 4 bases, and 13 bases lay outside the gene matches. The CDR3 contains 16 residues.

This clonotype was picked up a small number of times. The CDR3: CATSRDRREETQYF. CDR3 DNA sequence: TGTGCCACCAGCAGAGATCGCCGGGAAGAGACCCAGTACTTC. This chain links TRBV15 with TRBJ2-5; D unresolved. V gave up 0 bases and J gave up 3 bases, with 8 bases separating them. This CDR3 is built from 14 residues. CDR1 is LNHNV and CDR2 is YYDKDF in the germline V gene (reference sequence).

The V gene is TRBV30, the J gene TRBJ2-1, with D unclear. The CDR3 totals 13 residues. Germline CDR1 is GTSNPN and CDR2 is SVGIG (reference sequence). The V end lost 2 bases, the J end lost 8 bases, and 13 bases lay between the germline ends. In DNA, the CDR3 is TGTGCCTGGAGTTGGGCCAATCCCGATGAGCAGTTCTTC. Amino acid sequence: CAWSWANPDEQFF.